This T cell receptor (beta chain) was retrieved from a study of patients and donors after allogeneic stem cell transplantation. At least ten counts were recorded for this clonotype. TCRdb itself ran the RT-PCR reads through MiXCR, one entry per CDR3 protein. The sample comprises about 160,000 distinct CDR3 sequences, 30% of which are singletons, and 3.2% rests with the top ten. The germline V and J ends were trimmed by 5 bases and 2 bases, with 9 bases remaining between them. CDR1 SQVTM and CDR2 ANQGSEA come from the germline V gene. The CDR3 covers 12 residues. The J gene is TRBJ1-2, the V gene TRBV29-1; D ambiguous. Source material: blood, either unsorted or a sorted T cell fraction (not recorded which). The receptor was isolated from a human donor who was either an allogeneic HSCT recipient or a stem cell or donor lymphocyte infusion donor (not recorded which). It is not recorded whose cells these are; they may come from a transplant donor. DNA of the CDR3: TGCAGCGTTTGGGGAGAGAACTATGGCTACACCTTC. Translation: CSVWGENYGYTF. The variable domain in full, completed from reference TRBV29-1 and TRBJ1-2, reads SAVISQKPSRDICQRGTSLTIQCQVDSQVTMMFWYRQQPGQSLTLIATANQGSEATYESGFVIDKFPISRPNLTFSTLTVSNMSPEDSSIYLCSVWGENYGYTFGSGTRLTVV.